This TCR beta chain derives from a study of T cells in Graves' hyperthyroidism and ophthalmopathy. Amplification of TCR beta CDR3 regions was performed using RNA transcripts as template. Carried out on the TCR CDR3, a first-round RT-PCR used the HTBI primer set. TCRdb re-called the multiplex PCR reads through MiXCR, storing one row per CDR3 protein. The sample records some 560,000 distinct CDR3 sequences, roughly 15% being singletons. The TCR was taken from a woman between 35 and 50 years old with Graves' hyperthyroidism. Sequenced input: blood.

The DNA for the CDR3 is TGTGCCAGCAGCCGCGGGACAGGGAATTTTGACTCTGGGGCCAACGTCCTGACTTTC. Amino acids: CASSRGTGNFDSGANVLTF. The chain is built from TRBV6-1 and TRBJ2-6; 9 bases line up with TRBD1. V lost 6 bases, J lost 0 bases, and 12 bases stayed unmatched. The CDR3 runs 19 residues. The germline gives CDR1 MNHNS, CDR2 SASEGT.